Below are 24 T cell receptor beta chains sequenced from a single sample in a study of identical twins. A single record per CDR3 protein comes from TCRdb applying MiXCR to the 5' RACE reads. The sample shows 250,000 or so distinct CDR3 sequences, 7.5% of them seen only once. The sample also formed part of further work on yellow fever vaccine responses in identical twins.

Material for sequencing was CD8+ T cells sorted from blood. The receptors were gathered from a young woman in good health.

The sample holds a few counts of this clonotype. The rearrangement joins TRBV20-1 to TRBJ2-5, with 8 bases lining up with TRBD2. The V gene end was trimmed by 0 bases and the J gene end by 1 base; junction bases not matched to a gene: 7. The CDR3 has 16 amino acids. Germline assignment: CDR1 DFQATT and CDR2 SNEGSKA (reference sequence). The chain's CDR3 is CSARDLVRGGQETQYF. Written as DNA, the CDR3 is TGCAGTGCTAGAGATTTGGTCCGGGGGGGCCAAGAGACCCAGTACTTC.

This clonotype has a count of ten or more. This rearrangement joins TRBV5-1 to TRBJ2-2; 7 nucleotides agree with TRBD2. The CDR3 length is 13 residues. V lost 5 bases to trimming and J lost 8 bases; unmatched junction nucleotides: 6. Germline V gene sequence: CDR1 SGHRS, CDR2 YFSETQ. DNA for the CDR3: TGCGCCAGCAGGCCTAGCGGTGAGGGGGAGCTGTTTTTT. It is translated as CASRPSGEGELFF.

This clonotype has ten or more counts. The V call is TRBV7-8, the J call TRBJ2-1; 9 bases are shared with TRBD2. The length of the CDR3 is 12 residues. Germline CDR1 and CDR2: SGHVS and FQNEAQ. J was trimmed by 10 bases and V by 3 bases; bases with no gene match: 1. CDR3 amino acids: CASSLSGREQFF. The CDR3 DNA sequence: TGTGCCAGCAGCTTGAGCGGGAGGGAGCAGTTCTTC.

In this sample, this clonotype turned up a few times. The chain joins TRBV7-4 to TRBJ2-2, with TRBD2 as a possible D gene (5 bases). The germline V gene has CDR1 SGHVT and CDR2 SQSDAQ. V dropped 4 bases and J dropped 3 bases, with 9 bases sitting between them. The CDR3 contains 14 residues. CDR3 nucleotide sequence: TGTGCCAGCAGCTCGGCCGGGGACACCGGGGAGCTGTTTTTT. Its translation: CASSSAGDTGELFF.

The chain has TRBV6-5 and TRBJ1-4; D gene ambiguous. The CDR3 extends over 12 amino acids. Per the germline V gene, CDR1 is MNHEY and CDR2 is SVGAGI. Trimming removed 2 bases from V and 6 bases from J, with 4 bases in between. For the CDR3, the DNA is TGTGCCAGCAGTTACGGGGATGAAAAACTGTTTTTT. Protein product: CASSYGDEKLFF.

CDR3 coding DNA: TGTGCCAGCAGCCCAGTCCAAGAGACCCAGTACTTC. Amino acid sequence: CASSPVQETQYF. V usage is TRBV11-2 and J usage is TRBJ2-5, with unresolved D. The V end was cut by 5 bases, the J end by 1 base, with 5 bases between. The CDR3 runs to 12 residues. Germline lookup yields CDR1 SGHAT and CDR2 FQNNGV.

This chain joins TRBV28 and TRBJ2-7; D gene unclear. The CDR3 spans 13 residues. Germline-derived CDR1 and CDR2 are MDHEN and SYDVKM. V was cut by 6 bases and J by 0 bases, with 9 bases left in between. This chain's CDR3 is CASRPASSYEQYV. The CDR3 DNA is TGTGCCAGCAGACCGGCGAGCTCCTACGAGCAGTACGTC.

This clonotype has ten or more counts. The chain carries TRBV11-2 and TRBJ2-1, with D perhaps matching TRBD2 (5 bases). Germline V gives CDR1 SGHAT, CDR2 FQNNGV. The V gene lost 3 bases and the J gene lost 6 bases, with 15 bases spanning the gap. CDR3 length equals 15 residues. CDR3 sequence reads: CASSLTQEVFNEQFF. The DNA for the CDR3 is TGTGCCAGCAGCTTGACCCAGGAGGTTTTCAATGAGCAGTTCTTC.

This clonotype showed up many times. As DNA, the CDR3 is TGTGCCATCAGCCTAGGGACTAGCGGGATTCAAGAGACCCAGTACTTC. Translated: CAISLGTSGIQETQYF. The rearrangement uses TRBV10-3 and TRBJ2-5, with TRBD2 identical over 13 bases. CDR3 length: 16 residues. V shed 6 bases and J 2 bases; nucleotides not matched to a gene: 6. From germline, CDR1 is ENHRY and CDR2 SYGVKD.

This clonotype was found many times. The chain links TRBV29-1 to TRBJ1-5; 10 bases fit TRBD1. Trimming took 1 base from V and 7 from J; bases not matched to a gene: 1. Per germline, CDR1 SQVTM and CDR2 ANQGSEA. This CDR3 region has 13 residues. CDR3 coding DNA: TGCAGCGTTGAAGGGACAGGGGGACAGCCCCAGCATTTT. It yields the protein CSVEGTGGQPQHF.

There are a few counts of this clonotype. CDR3: CASSFLPGAENEQYF. DNA of the CDR3: TGTGCCAGCAGTTTCCTACCAGGAGCAGAGAACGAGCAGTACTTC. The chain links TRBV28 to TRBJ2-7; D ambiguous. CDR1 and CDR2 (germline): MDHEN, SYDVKM. This CDR3 region has 15 residues. V lost 3 bases and J 5 bases, leaving 17 bases between the germline ends.

The rearrangement uses TRBV29-1 and TRBJ2-3; 10 bases align to TRBD2. The CDR3 length is 15 residues. Germline values: CDR1 SQVTM, CDR2 ANQGSEA. With V trimmed by 3 bases and J by 5 bases, 8 bases remained unmatched. The CDR3 region is CSVESLAGARDTQYF. DNA of the CDR3: TGCAGCGTTGAGTCCCTAGCGGGGGCCCGAGATACGCAGTATTTT.

This clonotype was picked up a small number of times. This chain links TRBV6-4 with TRBJ2-1, with 9 bases matching TRBD1. The CDR3 is made up of 15 amino acids. V was pared by 0 bases and J by 7 bases, with 4 bases of the junction left unmatched. Per germline, CDR1 MRHNA and CDR2 SNTAGT. In DNA, the CDR3 is TGTGCCAGCAGTGACTCGACAGGGGGTAGAAATGAGCAGTTCTTC. Translating it yields CASSDSTGGRNEQFF.

The chain combines TRBV28 with TRBJ2-1; TRBD2 agrees at 8 bases. Trimming took 3 bases from V and 9 from J; bases not matched to a gene: 16. The CDR3 consists of 17 residues. CDR1 MDHEN and CDR2 SYDVKM come from the germline V gene. The CDR3: CASSFDGTFGGVSEQFF. Written as DNA, the CDR3 is TGTGCCAGCAGTTTTGACGGCACTTTCGGGGGGGTCTCTGAGCAGTTCTTC.

This chain uses TRBV9 with TRBJ2-3; 11 bases are a match to TRBD1. Germline CDR1 SGDLS, CDR2 YYNGEE. The CDR3 runs 15 residues. V was clipped by 3 bases and J by 2 bases; unmatched bases: 2. In DNA, the CDR3 is TGTGCCAGCAGCGGGACAGGGGGCGACACAGATACGCAGTATTTT. Amino acids: CASSGTGGDTDTQYF. The full variable domain, rest sourced from reference TRBV9 and TRBJ2-3, is DSGVTQTPKHLITATGQRVTLRCSPRSGDLSVYWYQQSLDQGLQFLIQYYNGEERAKGNILERFSAQQFPDLHSELNLSSLELGDSALYFCASSGTGGDTDTQYFGPGTRLTVL.

This clonotype has ten or more counts. The rearrangement joins TRBV12-3 or TRBV12-4 to TRBJ2-7; D is undetermined. The V end lost 5 bases, the J end lost 3 bases, and 20 bases lay between the germline ends. This CDR3 spans 16 amino acids. CDR3 in amino acids: CASSLSRVLRSYEQYF. Written as DNA, the CDR3 is TGTGCCAGCAGTCTCTCCCGGGTCCTTCGCAGCTACGAGCAGTACTTC.

This chain connects TRBV11-2 to TRBJ2-3, with TRBD2 matching over 10 bases. The CDR3 contains 17 residues. Germline V gene sequence: CDR1 SGHAT, CDR2 FQNNGV. The J segment lost 10 bases and the V segment lost 5 bases, leaving 18 bases of the junction unmatched. The DNA for the CDR3 is TGTGCCAGCAGCCCGAGTGGGGCTAGCGGGGGTGCGGTTCCGCAGTATTTT. It codes for CASSPSGASGGAVPQYF. Full variable domain (missing parts from reference TRBV11-2 and TRBJ2-3): EAGVAQSPRYKIIEKRQSVAFWCNPISGHATLYWYQQILGQGPKLLIQFQNNGVVDDSQLPKDRFSAERLKGVDSTLKIQPAKLEDSAVYLCASSPSGASGGAVPQYFGPGTRLTVL.

This clonotype was observed many times. The chain combines TRBV9 with TRBJ2-1; the D is unclear. Between the trimmed V and J ends, which lost 0 bases and 0 bases, there was a span of 7 bases. Germline V gene sequence: CDR1 SGDLS, CDR2 YYNGEE. The CDR3 runs to 15 residues. CDR3 coding DNA: TGTGCCAGCAGCGTAGCCAGCAGCTCCTACAATGAGCAGTTCTTC. This translates into CASSVASSSYNEQFF. Based on the CDR3 plus reference TRBV9 and TRBJ2-1, the full variable domain is DSGVTQTPKHLITATGQRVTLRCSPRSGDLSVYWYQQSLDQGLQFLIQYYNGEERAKGNILERFSAQQFPDLHSELNLSSLELGDSALYFCASSVASSSYNEQFFGPGTRLTVL.

The chain uses TRBV9 and TRBJ2-7, with 14 bases aligning to TRBD2. CDR3 length: 16 residues. Germline CDR1 and CDR2: SGDLS and YYNGEE. V trimming: 4 bases; J trimming: 7 bases; junction bases outside the gene matches: 10. The CDR3 DNA sequence: TGTGCCAGCAGCCCGAGGGGGACTAGCGGGAGTGAAGAGCAGTACTTC. Its translation: CASSPRGTSGSEEQYF.

This clonotype was counted a few times. The chain employs TRBV6-2 or TRBV6-3 and TRBJ2-5, with 7 bases lining up with TRBD2. This CDR3 spans 14 amino acids. Germline loops: CDR1 MNHEY, CDR2 SVGEGT. J lost 5 bases, V lost 1 base, and 4 bases had no gene match. CDR3 sequence: CASSYWTSSETQYF. CDR3 DNA sequence: TGTGCCAGCAGTTACTGGACTAGTTCGGAGACCCAGTACTTC.

This clonotype was seen many times. The J gene is TRBJ1-2, the V gene TRBV29-1, with 8 bases lining up with TRBD1. V gave up 7 bases and J gave up 6 bases; unmatched junction bases: 7. Germline values: CDR1 SQVTM, CDR2 ANQGSEA. This CDR3 has 12 residues. The CDR3: CSDSGGRDGYTF. The CDR3 DNA reads TGCAGCGATTCAGGGGGCCGGGATGGCTACACCTTC.

This clonotype was detected many times. This chain joins TRBV2 and TRBJ2-1, with a tentative D call TRBD1 (6 bases). The germline V and J ends were trimmed by 1 base and 9 bases, with 7 bases remaining between them. Germline CDR1 SNHLY, CDR2 FYNNEI. The CDR3 contains 12 residues. The CDR3 is CASSEEGGEQFF. CDR3 in DNA: TGTGCCAGCAGTGAAGAAGGGGGTGAGCAGTTCTTC. The variable domain in full, with the rest retrieved from reference TRBV2 and TRBJ2-1, is EPEVTQTPSHQVTQMGQEVILRCVPISNHLYFYWYRQILGQKVEFLVSFYNNEISEKSEIFDDQFSVERPDGSNFTLKIRSTKLEDSAMYFCASSEEGGEQFFGPGTRLTVL.

The rearrangement links TRBV5-6 to TRBJ2-1; the D is unclear. V lost 0 bases and J 7 bases, leaving 20 bases between the germline ends. Germline CDR1 is SGHDT and CDR2 is YYEEEE. CDR3 length: 17 amino acids. The CDR3 region has the DNA TGTGCCAGCAGCTTGGGGGCCCCACGTTTCAGCTTGAATGAGCAGTTCTTC. Residues: CASSLGAPRFSLNEQFF.

The J gene is TRBJ1-3, the V gene TRBV4-1; D gene unclear. The CDR3 runs 14 residues. CDR1 and CDR2 from the germline V gene are MGHRA and YSYEKL. V was cut by 2 bases and J by 2 bases, with 7 bases left in between. As DNA, the CDR3 is TGCGCCAGCAGCCAAAGGGTGACTGGAAACACCATATATTTT. Translated, it gives CASSQRVTGNTIYF.